This note documents a single T cell receptor (beta chain) sequence. Clones were read by immunoSEQ multiplex PCR, and TCRdb kept only the in-frame ones, dropping some. Among about 96,000 clones listed, 90% were seen once. This record comes from a study of T cell responses to AZD1222 COVID-19 vaccine. This CDR3 is built from 11 residues. Trimming took off 5 bases at V and 8 bases at J, with 10 bases between the two ends. CDR1 SQVTM and CDR2 ANQGSEA come from the germline V gene. The sample in question was peripheral blood, obtained on day 0 of AZD1222 vaccination. The chain is built from TRBV29-1 and TRBJ2-1; D may correspond to TRBD1 or TRBD2 (5 bases each). The receptor comes from an adult in good health. The CDR3 DNA is TGCAGCGTTCTTGGGGGTTATGAGCAGTTCTTC. The encoded protein is CSVLGGYEQFF.